These 3 T cell receptor beta chains were all obtained from the same sample, sequenced in a study of Ad26.COV2.S vaccination and SARS-CoV-2 variants. The assay was immunoSEQ multiplex PCR, and TCRdb's table has in-frame clones only and misses some. The data show about 680,000 clones, about 90% seen once. Treatment meaning: roughly 18 received Ad26.COV2.S at low or high dose, single or two shots; 5 received placebo; per-sample allocation not given. Each sample was drawn 63 days after the first injection (of vaccine or placebo). The sample was peripheral blood, taken in a trial of Ad26.COV2.S vaccine versus placebo. Source of these receptors: a person aged 18 to 59 who received the Ad26.COV2.S COVID-19 vaccine or a placebo.

The rearrangement joins TRBV6-5 to TRBJ1-1, with D perhaps TRBD1 (5 bases). The CDR3 is 15 residues long. V shed 5 bases and J shed 4 bases, with 17 bases lying between them. The germline gives CDR1 MNHEY, CDR2 SVGAGI. The CDR3 DNA reads as TGTGCCAGCAGTATCTCGCCGGGGGGGGTCACTGAAGCTTTCTTT. The encoded protein is CASSISPGGVTEAFF.

V gene TRBV30 combines with J gene TRBJ1-5; D remains unclear. Germline V CDR1 and CDR2: GTSNPN, SVGIG (reference sequence). Trimming removed 0 bases at V and 2 bases at J, with 11 bases between. The CDR3 loop spans 15 amino acids. The CDR3 sequence is CAWSVWGEGNQPQHF. The CDR3 DNA is TGTGCCTGGAGTGTATGGGGAGAAGGCAATCAGCCCCAGCATTTT.

The sample holds one count of this clone. The chain carries TRBV7-5 and TRBJ1-2; the table's D gene call, TRBD1, was not cross checked with the DNA. TRBV7-5 has pseudogene status. The CDR3 covers 15 residues. The CDR3 sequence: CARSLACQINYGYTF. The CDR3 DNA reads TGTGCCAGAAGCTTAGCGTGTCAGATAAACTATGGCTACACCTTC.